This T cell receptor beta chain was found in a study of lymphopenia after photon versus proton radiotherapy. Germline CDR1 reads MNHEY; CDR2 reads SVGAGI. The CDR3 length is 15 residues. V lost 8 bases, J lost 4 bases, and 10 bases stayed unmatched. Study results and caveats: Larger post-nadir TCR diversity loss correlated inversely with survival in deceased patients. Only patients who died were analyzed for survival; proton advantage is unproven.

About this clone: Antigen: not known.

Some clones are missing from TCRdb's copy, which holds only in-frame ones; the method was immunoSEQ multiplex PCR. Altogether under 35,000 clones are present, over 70% being singletons, with the ten largest covering about 14%. The receptor comes from a woman in her 70s with pancreatic cancer. The sample consisted of peripheral blood, taken from a patient treated with proton-based radiotherapy. The rearrangement uses TRBV6-5 and TRBJ2-2; 7 bases map to TRBD1. CDR3 sequence reads: CASGFKGASTGELFF. Here the CDR3 DNA reads TGTGCCAGCGGCTTTAAGGGGGCGAGCACCGGGGAGCTGTTTTTT.